The 20 T cell receptor beta chains given below trace back to one sample, sequenced in a study of cytomegalovirus exposure and HLA in healthy donors. The PCR made use of 60 Vbeta and 13 Jbeta primers. Here immunoSEQ multiplex PCR was the method, and the copy in TCRdb shows in-frame clones only, minus some. The sample has under 200,000 clones, 70% to 85% seen once. The sequencing input was PBMCs. These receptor sequences come from a woman aged 40 to 50 in good health and CMV-seronegative.

The gene calls are TRBV28 and TRBJ2-5; the D gene is possibly TRBD2 (7 bases). Germline V gene sequence: CDR1 MDHEN, CDR2 SYDVKM. The CDR3 has 13 amino acids. The V gene lost 11 bases and the J gene lost 4 bases, with 17 bases spanning the gap. CDR3: CASWGGPGETQYF. The CDR3 DNA is TGTGCCTCATGGGGGGGCCCGGGAGAGACCCAGTACTTC.

This chain uses TRBV11-3 with TRBJ2-1, with 8 bases fitting TRBD1. Germline-derived CDR1 and CDR2 are SGHNT and YENEEA. CDR3 size: 14 residues. Trimming cost V 5 bases and J 6 bases; bases outside gene matches: 6. CDR3 loop: CASSVDRGINEQFF. The DNA for the CDR3 is TGTGCCAGCAGCGTCGACAGGGGAATCAATGAGCAGTTCTTC.

V is TRBV19 and J is TRBJ2-1; D gene unclear. The CDR3 consists of 13 residues. The germline gives CDR1 LNHDA, CDR2 SQIVND (reference sequence). Trimming stripped 1 base from V and 5 bases from J, with 6 bases between. For the CDR3, the DNA is TGTGCCAGTAGTATAGGTAACAACAATGAGCAGTTCTTC. This translates into CASSIGNNNEQFF. Together with reference TRBV19 and TRBJ2-1, the CDR3 gives the full variable domain: DGGITQSPKYLFRKEGQNVTLSCEQNLNHDAMYWYRQDPGQGLRLIYYSQIVNDFQKGDIAEGYSVSREKKESFPLTVTSAQKNPTAFYLCASSIGNNNEQFFGPGTRLTVL.

On this clone: At one end, the junction sequence differs from germline, possibly due to a read error. J is TRBJ2-3 and V is TRBV5-1; possibly TRBD2 for D (6 bases). Per germline, CDR1 SGHRS and CDR2 YFSETQ. The CDR3 extends over 15 amino acids. As DNA, the CDR3 is TGCGCCGGCAGTCGCATCGGTGGGGGGACAGATACGCAGTATTTT. Protein: CAGSRIGGGTDTQYF.

The chain carries TRBV7-6 and TRBJ2-3; 7 nucleotides align to TRBD2. This CDR3 spans 17 amino acids. V shed 1 base and J 2 bases; nucleotides not matched to a gene: 9. CDR1 SGHVS and CDR2 FNYEAQ come from the germline V gene. As DNA, the CDR3 is TGTGCCAGCAGCTTAGGGCCGAGCGGGGACGCCACAGATACGCAGTATTTT. It encodes CASSLGPSGDATDTQYF. Full variable domain (remainder filled in from reference TRBV7-6 and TRBJ2-3): GAGVSQSPRYKVTKRGQDVALRCDPISGHVSLYWYRQALGQGPEFLTYFNYEAQQDKSGLPNDRFSAERPEGSISTLTIQRTEQRDSAMYRCASSLGPSGDATDTQYFGPGTRLTVL.

The gene calls are TRBV6-6 and TRBJ2-7, with TRBD1 identical over 12 bases. This CDR3 spans 14 amino acids. V shed 2 bases, J shed 6 bases, and the junction held 2 bases outside the gene matches. Germline V lookup: CDR1 MNHNY, CDR2 SVGAGI (reference sequence). The CDR3 DNA sequence: TGTGCCAGCAGTTACCGGGACAGGGGGCTCGAGCAGTACTTC. Amino acid sequence: CASSYRDRGLEQYF.

The chain is built from TRBV19 and TRBJ1-2; TRBD1 aligns across 10 bases. This CDR3 has 16 residues. Trimming removed 6 bases from V and 0 bases from J; junction bases left unmatched: 7. The germline V gene encodes CDR1 LNHDA and CDR2 SQIVND (reference sequence). The CDR3 region has the DNA TGTGCCAGTAGGACCCGGGACAGGGGCTCTAACTATGGCTACACCTTC. It specifies CASRTRDRGSNYGYTF.

The V and J genes are TRBV18 and TRBJ2-3, with TRBD2 matching 7 bases. This CDR3 is 18 amino acids long. Germline V CDR1 and CDR2: KGHSH, LQKENI. V dropped 1 base and J dropped 0; count of bases not matched to a gene: 10. In nucleotides, the CDR3 is TGTGCCAGCTCACCACGTCCTACACTAGCGACTAGCACAGATACGCAGTATTTT. Its translation is CASSPRPTLATSTDTQYF.

This chain connects TRBV4-3 to TRBJ2-7; D unclear. Trimming pared 0 bases from V and 3 bases from J, leaving 9 bases between. The V gene's germline CDR1 is LGHNA and CDR2 YSLEER. The CDR3 length is 14 residues. The CDR3 region is CASSQDRGGYEQYF. CDR3 DNA sequence: TGCGCCAGCAGCCAAGATCGCGGCGGCTACGAGCAGTACTTC.

The J gene is TRBJ1-1, the V gene TRBV28; D perhaps matches TRBD1 (5 bases). Germline values: CDR1 MDHEN, CDR2 SYDVKM. The CDR3 has 10 amino acids. V lost 7 bases, J lost 8 bases, and 8 bases lay in between. The CDR3 DNA reads TGTGCCAGCAAGCAGGGAGAAGCTTTCTTT. Its translation is CASKQGEAFF. Together with reference TRBV28 and TRBJ1-1, the CDR3 gives the full variable domain: DVKVTQSSRYLVKRTGEKVFLECVQDMDHENMFWYRQDPGLGLRLIYFSYDVKMKEKGDIPEGYSVSREKKERFSLILESASTNQTSMYLCASKQGEAFFGQGTRLTVV.

This clone has a single count. The chain carries TRBV5-6 and TRBJ2-3; 7 bases match TRBD1. The CDR3 has 15 residues. Germline-derived CDR1 and CDR2 are SGHDT and YYEEEE. Trimming cost V 0 bases and J 8 bases; bases outside gene matches: 9. The CDR3 coding sequence is TGTGCCAGCAGCTTGGGTACAGGGGCTGGAGGTACGCAGTATTTT. Translation gives CASSLGTGAGGTQYF.

This sequence joins TRBV27 and TRBJ2-3, with 7 positions matching TRBD2. Germline V gives CDR1 MNHEY, CDR2 SMNVEV (reference sequence). The CDR3 is made up of 16 amino acids. V lost 2 bases and J lost 1; bases outside the gene matches: 6. The CDR3 nucleotides read TGTGCCAGCAGTTTACGGGGGAGGGTTGGCACAGATACGCAGTATTTT. The encoded protein is CASSLRGRVGTDTQYF.

The chain has TRBV18 and TRBJ2-6, with 9 nucleotides matching TRBD1. V shed 3 bases, J shed 2 bases, and the junction held 5 bases outside the gene matches. CDR1 is KGHSH, CDR2 LQKENI, per germline. This CDR3 comprises 17 residues. CDR3 in amino acids: CASSPGTGLTGANVLTF. The CDR3 DNA is TGTGCCAGCTCACCCGGGACAGGGTTGACTGGGGCCAACGTCCTGACTTTC.

This chain uses TRBV6-5 with TRBJ2-3; tentative D call: TRBD2 (5 bases). V was pared by 2 bases and J by 0 bases, with 9 bases between. Per the germline V gene, CDR1 is MNHEY and CDR2 is SVGAGI. The CDR3 totals 15 residues. The CDR3 DNA reads TGTGCCAGCAGTTACCTAGCAGAGAGCACAGATACGCAGTATTTT. This translates into CASSYLAESTDTQYF.

The rearrangement links TRBV18 to TRBJ1-1, with 7 bases that match TRBD1. V shed 3 bases, J shed 11 bases, and the junction held 6 bases outside the gene matches. Germline CDR1 and CDR2: KGHSH and LQKENI. There are 12 residues in the CDR3. The CDR3 sequence: CASSPRGLDAFF. The CDR3 DNA reads TGTGCCAGCTCACCGAGGGGGCTTGACGCTTTCTTT.

CDR3: CATTRGGGEKLFF. CDR3 coding DNA: TGTGCCACAACCCGCGGGGGAGGGGAAAAACTGTTTTTT. This chain joins TRBV4-2 and TRBJ1-4; the D gene is possibly TRBD1 (5 bases). Germline V gives CDR1 LGHNA, CDR2 YNFKEQ. CDR3 length: 13 amino acids. With 10 bases removed from V and 8 bases from J, the gap between germline ends came to 17 bases.

This rearrangement joins TRBV2 to TRBJ2-1, with TRBD2 identical over 11 bases. Trimming removed 7 bases from V and 0 bases from J; junction bases left unmatched: 14. The CDR3 contains 19 residues. Germline V gene data show CDR1 as SNHLY and CDR2 as FYNNEI. CDR3 protein: CASNRLAGSVLSSYNEQFF. DNA of the CDR3: TGTGCCAGCAATCGACTAGCGGGATCAGTCTTAAGCTCCTACAATGAGCAGTTCTTC. The entire variable domain, with the rest obtained from reference TRBV2 and TRBJ2-1, is as follows: EPEVTQTPSHQVTQMGQEVILRCVPISNHLYFYWYRQILGQKVEFLVSFYNNEISEKSEIFDDQFSVERPDGSNFTLKIRSTKLEDSAMYFCASNRLAGSVLSSYNEQFFGPGTRLTVL.

This clone appeared a few times. V gene TRBV6-5 combines with J gene TRBJ1-3, with 8 positions matching TRBD1. J was trimmed by 3 bases and V by 5 bases; bases with no gene match: 6. The CDR3 extends over 15 amino acids. Germline V lookup: CDR1 MNHEY, CDR2 SVGAGI. CDR3 sequence reads: CASSLGTGLGNTIYF. The CDR3, as DNA: TGTGCCAGCAGTCTGGGGACAGGACTTGGAAACACCATATATTTT.

In its sample, this clone was seen once. The CDR3, as DNA: TGCGCCAGCAGTGTCACCAGTGCCAACTATGGCTACACCTTC. Encoded protein: CASSVTSANYGYTF. The chain links TRBV10-2 to TRBJ1-2; no reliable D call. This CDR3 spans 14 amino acids. The germline V and J ends were trimmed by 4 bases and 2 bases, with 11 bases remaining between them. Looked up from germline, CDR1 is WSHSY and CDR2 is SAAADI.

The CDR3 sequence: CASSRGGVGQPQHF. In nucleotides, the CDR3 is TGTGCCAGCAGCCGAGGGGGGGTCGGCCAGCCCCAGCATTTT. The rearrangement joins TRBV7-9 to TRBJ1-5; D possibly corresponds to TRBD1 (6 bases). This CDR3 region has 14 residues. The V gene lost 5 bases and the J gene lost 7 bases, with 15 bases spanning the gap. Germline lookup yields CDR1 SEHNR and CDR2 FQNEAQ (reference sequence).